This T cell receptor beta chain was retrieved from a study of T cells in localized non-small cell lung cancer. Libraries were prepared by immunoSEQ multiplex PCR; TCRdb keeps only in-frame clonotypes and omits some of them. The data show about 53,000 clones, approximately 88% seen once. The specimen comprised peripheral blood mononuclear cells, sampled before any cancer treatment. The receptor's source is a man between 40 and 69 years old with stage III lung adenocarcinoma.

The CDR3 sequence is CASSRTGANQPQHF. CDR3 nucleotide sequence: TGTGCCAGCAGCCGGACAGGGGCCAATCAGCCCCAGCATTTT. This sequence joins TRBV7-9 and TRBJ1-5, with TRBD1 matching over 9 bases. This CDR3 comprises 14 residues. Trimming took 5 bases from V and 3 from J; bases not matched to a gene: 2. Germline assignment: CDR1 SEHNR and CDR2 FQNEAQ (reference sequence).